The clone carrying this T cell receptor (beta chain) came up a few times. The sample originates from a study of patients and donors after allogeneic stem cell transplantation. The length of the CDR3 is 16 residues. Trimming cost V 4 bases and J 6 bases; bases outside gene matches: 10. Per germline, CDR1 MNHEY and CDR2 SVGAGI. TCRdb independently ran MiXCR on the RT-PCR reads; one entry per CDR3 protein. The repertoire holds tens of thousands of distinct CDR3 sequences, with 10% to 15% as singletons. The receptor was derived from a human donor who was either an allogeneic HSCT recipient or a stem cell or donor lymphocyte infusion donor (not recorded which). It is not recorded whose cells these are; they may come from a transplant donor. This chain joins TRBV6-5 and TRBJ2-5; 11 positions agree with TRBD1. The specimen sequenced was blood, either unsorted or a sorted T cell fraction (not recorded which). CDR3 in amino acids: CASSSIKGQGAKTQYF. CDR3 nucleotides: TGTGCCAGCAGTTCCATCAAAGGACAGGGGGCAAAGACCCAGTACTTC.